Each of the 3 T cell receptor beta chains below was sequenced from the same sample in a study of blood T cell repertoires in COVID-19. Libraries were prepared by immunoSEQ multiplex PCR; TCRdb keeps only in-frame clonotypes and omits some of them. The sample consists of 300,000 to 400,000 clones, approximately 86% of them appearing once. Sequences were obtained from peripheral blood. The source of these receptors is a woman in her sixties with COVID-19, enrolled during active disease.

The J gene is TRBJ1-5, the V gene TRBV7-6; TRBD1 is a possible D gene (5 bases). Trimming pared 3 bases from V and 3 bases from J, leaving 12 bases between. CDR3 length: 15 amino acids. Germline CDR1 SGHVS, CDR2 FNYEAQ. CDR3 bases: TGTGCCAGCAGCTTTTATGCAGGGATCAATCAGCCCCAGCATTTT. This gives the protein CASSFYAGINQPQHF.

The chain is built from TRBV2 and TRBJ1-2; TRBD1 aligns across 7 bases. The CDR3 contains 14 residues. Looked up from germline, CDR1 is SNHLY and CDR2 is FYNNEI. With 4 bases clipped from V and 6 bases from J, the junction kept 8 bases outside the gene matches. This CDR3 is CASSARDSYHGYTF. CDR3 DNA: TGTGCCAGCAGTGCCCGGGACAGCTATCATGGCTACACCTTC.

This clone was counted once. The J gene is TRBJ2-6, the V gene TRBV5-1; the match to TRBD1 covers 10 bases. Germline CDR1 is SGHRS and CDR2 is YFSETQ. The CDR3 has 18 amino acids. J was trimmed by 5 bases and V by 0 bases; bases with no gene match: 8. The DNA of the CDR3 is TGCGCCAGCAGCTTGGCGGGGACAGGGGAAAGCTGGGCCAACGTCCTGACTTTC. This codes for CASSLAGTGESWANVLTF.